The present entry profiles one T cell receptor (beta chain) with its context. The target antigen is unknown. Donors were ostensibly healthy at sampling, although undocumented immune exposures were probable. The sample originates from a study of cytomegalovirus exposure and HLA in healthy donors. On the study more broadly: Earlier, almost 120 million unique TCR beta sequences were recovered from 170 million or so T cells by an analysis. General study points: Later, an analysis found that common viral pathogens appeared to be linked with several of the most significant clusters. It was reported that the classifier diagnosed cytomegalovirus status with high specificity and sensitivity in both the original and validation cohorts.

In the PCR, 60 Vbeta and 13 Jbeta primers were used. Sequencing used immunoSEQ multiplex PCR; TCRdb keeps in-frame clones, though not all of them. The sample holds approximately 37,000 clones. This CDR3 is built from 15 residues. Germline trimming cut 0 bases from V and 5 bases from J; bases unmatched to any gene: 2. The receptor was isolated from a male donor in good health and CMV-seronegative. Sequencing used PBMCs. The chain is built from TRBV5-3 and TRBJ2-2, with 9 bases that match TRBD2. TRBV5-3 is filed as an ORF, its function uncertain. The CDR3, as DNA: TGTGCCAGAAGCTTGGCCAGCGGGGGGACCGGGGAGCTGTTTTTT. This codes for CARSLASGGTGELFF.